Included here is one T cell receptor beta chain sequence, with context. This sample is drawn from a study of blood T cell repertoires in COVID-19. Study-level information: Sources were T cells, B-cell-depleted T cells, or PBMCs; the material itself was cDNA or gDNA.

The CDR3 consists of 13 residues. The V end lost 6 bases, the J end lost 1 base, and 10 bases lay between the germline ends. Germline V gene data show CDR1 as MDHEN and CDR2 as SYDVKM. Sequencing used immunoSEQ multiplex PCR; TCRdb keeps in-frame clones, though not all of them. In the table there are more than 35,000 clones, 70% to 90% of which are singletons. The receptor was isolated from a man aged 70 or older with active COVID-19. This chain joins TRBV28 and TRBJ2-7; D remains unclear. Sequencing input: peripheral blood. The CDR3 sequence: CASRQPISYEQYF. Here the CDR3 DNA reads TGTGCCAGCAGACAGCCGATTTCCTACGAGCAGTACTTC.